Sequencing of this TCR beta chain was carried out in a study of shared clonotypes between healthy human individuals. Overall study findings and caveats: Naive CD4 clonotype sharing across a few donors was about 5%.

Each replicate PCR on the sorted subsets used 150 to 200 ng DNA (roughly 30,000 T cell genomes). As handled by the study authors: Owing to the provision of junction-only sequences devoid of quality scores by immunoSEQ, filtering differed. Assay: immunoSEQ multiplex PCR; the TCRdb copy retains only in-frame clones and omits some. The DNA gave D and trimming, while V, J and clone size come from that table. This table holds about 1.1 million clones, about 80% found once. This clone was counted once. Its specificity is not known. After removal of 6 bases from V and 4 bases from J, the junction contained 5 bases not matched to a gene. The CDR3 has 14 amino acids. Germline CDR1 KGHSH, CDR2 LQKENI.

The genes are TRBV18 and TRBJ1-5; 8 bases fit TRBD1. This receptor was identified in a man younger than 35 in good health. Some clones in this sample may be carry-over from other donors' samples. The sequencing input was memory CD4+ T cells from PBMCs. The subset was: CD45RA-negative fraction. CDR3 sequence reads: CASSQTGENQPQHF. The DNA of the CDR3 is TGTGCCAGCTCCCAGACAGGGGAGAATCAGCCCCAGCATTTT.